Below, 27 T cell receptor beta chains from the same sample are listed, as sequenced in a study of cytotoxic CD8 clonotypes in ibrutinib-treated CLL (dated by TCRdb to the early 2020s). The method was the immunoSEQ multiplex PCR assay. Imported from immuneACCESS, the table was reduced by TCRdb to in-frame sequences with V and J called. These copies leave out some clones; in studies compared against another copy, an unresolved V gene accounts for under half, and the cause of the remainder is not known. This sample gives tens of thousands of clones in total; about 82% of them show up just once. About 5.6% of the sample goes to the ten largest clones. Sequencing was performed on PBMCs, taken before ibrutinib treatment. The receptors shown here come from a human donor with chronic lymphocytic leukemia.

The CDR3 is CASSPSGTGLLTYEQYF. CDR3 DNA sequence: TGTGCCAGCTCACCTTCCGGGACAGGGTTACTAACCTACGAGCAGTACTTC. The chain joins TRBV18 to TRBJ2-7; 9 bases agree with TRBD1. Germline values: CDR1 KGHSH, CDR2 LQKENI. The J segment lost 2 bases and the V segment lost 3 bases, leaving 11 bases of the junction unmatched. The CDR3 spans 17 residues.

The chain is built from TRBV27 and TRBJ2-7, with no clear D. V lost 3 bases, J lost 7 bases, and 4 bases lay in between. CDR1 and CDR2 from the germline V gene are MNHEY and SMNVEV (reference sequence). There are 10 residues in the CDR3. The CDR3 nucleotides read TGTGCCAGCAGTTTTCGTGAGCAGTACTTC. It is translated as CASSFREQYF.

The chain has TRBV28 and TRBJ2-7, with 12 bases aligning to TRBD2. The CDR3 runs 16 residues. Trimming removed 6 bases from V and 1 base from J; junction bases left unmatched: 7. Germline CDR1 MDHEN, CDR2 SYDVKM. DNA for the CDR3: TGTGCCAGCAGACAAACGGGACTAGCGGGTTCCTACGAGCAGTACTTC. This encodes CASRQTGLAGSYEQYF. Supplemented by reference TRBV28 and TRBJ2-7, the full variable domain reads DVKVTQSSRYLVKRTGEKVFLECVQDMDHENMFWYRQDPGLGLRLIYFSYDVKMKEKGDIPEGYSVSREKKERFSLILESASTNQTSMYLCASRQTGLAGSYEQYFGPGTRLTVT.

The CDR3 nucleotides read TGTGCCAGCAGCAATAACGTGGGCATTCAGTACTTC. Amino acid sequence: CASSNNVGIQYF. The rearrangement links TRBV7-2 to TRBJ2-4; D gene unclear. Germline lookup yields CDR1 SGHTA and CDR2 FQGNSA. The CDR3 extends over 12 amino acids. Trimming cost V 5 bases and J 9 bases, with 11 bases left between them.

The J gene is TRBJ2-7, the V gene TRBV19, with a tentative D call TRBD2 (5 bases). Germline V lookup: CDR1 LNHDA, CDR2 SQIVND (reference sequence). This CDR3 spans 17 amino acids. Trimming took 6 bases from V and 3 from J, leaving 24 bases between them. For the CDR3, the DNA is TGTGCCAGTAGGAGGAGCAACAGACCCGGAGGCTACTACGAGCAGTACTTC. Encoded protein: CASRRSNRPGGYYEQYF.

The gene calls are TRBV28 and TRBJ2-7; D perhaps matches TRBD2 (5 bases). CDR1 is MDHEN, CDR2 SYDVKM, per germline. The V end lost 8 bases, the J end lost 4 bases, and 18 bases lay between the germline ends. There are 14 residues in the CDR3. The CDR3 nucleotides read TGTGCCAGCCAGCCCAGACCAGGACTTTACGAGCAGTACTTC. Its translation: CASQPRPGLYEQYF.

The sample holds a few counts of this clone. The rearrangement joins TRBV27 to TRBJ2-7; 8 bases map to TRBD1. There are 16 residues in the CDR3. With 5 bases clipped from V and 4 bases from J, the junction kept 13 bases outside the gene matches. Germline assignment: CDR1 MNHEY and CDR2 SMNVEV (reference sequence). CDR3 bases: TGTGCCAGCAGTCCACAAGGGACAGGCAGATCTTACGAGCAGTACTTC. This translates into CASSPQGTGRSYEQYF.

The V call is TRBV6-1, the J call TRBJ1-5; a weak D match, TRBD1 (5 bases). Per the germline V gene, CDR1 is MNHNS and CDR2 is SASEGT. With 3 bases removed from V and 9 bases from J, the gap between germline ends came to 12 bases. This CDR3 has 13 residues. The CDR3 coding sequence is TGTGCCAGCAGTGACAGGGTGGTAGGGCCCCAGCATTTT. Encoded protein: CASSDRVVGPQHF.

The chain uses TRBV6-5 and TRBJ2-3, with 9 bases lining up with TRBD1. This CDR3 comprises 15 residues. Germline CDR1 and CDR2: MNHEY and SVGAGI. V was pared by 6 bases and J by 6 bases, with 10 bases of the junction left unmatched. The CDR3 is CASSTGRTGADTQYF. CDR3 nucleotide sequence: TGTGCCAGCAGCACAGGGAGGACAGGGGCGGATACGCAGTATTTT.

The chain recombines TRBV11-3 with TRBJ2-1; 11 positions agree with TRBD2. V was clipped by 3 bases and J by 10 bases; unmatched bases: 8. Per the germline V gene, CDR1 is SGHNT and CDR2 is YENEEA. The length of the CDR3 is 15 residues. This CDR3 reads CASSFRTSGLSEQFF. Here the CDR3 DNA reads TGTGCCAGCAGCTTTAGGACTAGCGGGCTTTCGGAGCAGTTCTTC.

This clone has only one observation. The chain links TRBV7-9 to TRBJ1-4, with 7 bases matching TRBD1. Unmatched junction bases numbered 7, after V lost 3 bases and J lost 6 bases. The germline gives CDR1 SEHNR, CDR2 FQNEAQ (reference sequence). This CDR3 region has 15 residues. CDR3 in amino acids: CASSLRQGVYEKLFF. Written as DNA, the CDR3 is TGTGCCAGCAGCTTGAGGCAGGGGGTATATGAAAAACTGTTTTTT. The complete variable domain, with remaining parts taken from reference TRBV7-9 and TRBJ1-4, reads DTGVSQNPRHKITKRGQNVTFRCDPISEHNRLYWYRQTLGQGPEFLTYFQNEAQLEKSRLLSDRFSAERPKGSFSTLEIQRTEQGDSAMYLCASSLRQGVYEKLFFGSGTQLSVL.

This sequence joins TRBV7-2 and TRBJ2-1, with 7 bases aligning to TRBD1. There are 14 residues in the CDR3. The ends lost 5 bases at V and 8 bases at J; junction bases unmatched: 9. Germline CDR1 SGHTA, CDR2 FQGNSA. CDR3 in DNA: TGTGCCAGCAGCGGCCCGACAGGGTTTGATGAGCAGTTCTTC. Translation: CASSGPTGFDEQFF. Combining the CDR3 with reference TRBV7-2 and TRBJ2-1 gives the whole variable domain GAGVSQSPSNKVTEKGKDVELRCDPISGHTALYWYRQSLGQGLEFLIYFQGNSAPDKSGLPSDRFSAERTGGSVSTLTIQRTQQEDSAVYLCASSGPTGFDEQFFGPGTRLTVL.

The rearrangement joins TRBV20-1 to TRBJ1-1; D unclear. Trimming removed 5 bases at V and 0 bases at J, with 4 bases between. There are 11 residues in the CDR3. Germline values: CDR1 DFQATT, CDR2 SNEGSKA (reference sequence). Written as DNA, the CDR3 is TGCAGTGCTGGCGTGAACACTGAAGCTTTCTTT. It yields the protein CSAGVNTEAFF.

The rearrangement joins TRBV7-9 to TRBJ1-1, with D maybe TRBD1 (6 bases). Germline V gives CDR1 SEHNR, CDR2 FQNEAQ (reference sequence). The CDR3 has 14 amino acids. Trimming stripped 5 bases from V and 6 bases from J, with 16 bases between. The CDR3 nucleotides read TGTGCCAGCAGCCGAGGGACATTTGTTCCTGAAGCTTTCTTT. It codes for CASSRGTFVPEAFF.

This chain's CDR3 is CSVEPGPGETEAFF. The CDR3, as DNA: TGCAGCGTTGAACCAGGACCCGGGGAAACTGAAGCTTTCTTT. The chain joins TRBV29-1 to TRBJ1-1; D not certain. V lost 2 bases and J 5 bases, leaving 15 bases between the germline ends. CDR1 is SQVTM and CDR2 is ANQGSEA in the germline V gene. The CDR3 loop spans 14 amino acids.

The V call is TRBV19, the J call TRBJ2-3; no clear D gene. Trimming removed 1 base from V and 5 bases from J, with 10 bases in between. This CDR3 contains 14 residues. Germline-derived CDR1 and CDR2 are LNHDA and SQIVND (reference sequence). For the CDR3, the DNA is TGTGCCAGTAGTATAGTTTCTATGCAAGATACGCAGTATTTT. Protein sequence: CASSIVSMQDTQYF.

The V call is TRBV5-5, the J call TRBJ2-3, with D possibly matching TRBD2 (5 bases). The CDR3 length is 14 residues. Germline lookup yields CDR1 SGHKS and CDR2 YYEKEE (reference sequence). The germline V and J ends were trimmed by 0 bases and 5 bases, with 10 bases remaining between them. Here the CDR3 reads CASSLGPGEDTQYF. As DNA, the CDR3 is TGTGCCAGCAGCTTGGGCCCCGGGGAAGATACGCAGTATTTT.

The chain joins TRBV18 to TRBJ1-2; D unclear. This CDR3 has 14 residues. V was clipped by 3 bases and J by 2 bases, with 10 bases between them. Germline V gives CDR1 KGHSH, CDR2 LQKENI. The CDR3 region is CASSPSQENYGYTF. For the CDR3, the DNA is TGTGCCAGCTCACCTTCCCAGGAGAACTATGGCTACACCTTC.

The DNA for the CDR3 is TGTGCCAGCAGTTTATCGAGTGGACAGGTTAACTATGGCTACACCTTC. Amino acid sequence: CASSLSSGQVNYGYTF. This chain links TRBV27 with TRBJ1-2; TRBD1 agrees at 7 bases. J gave up 1 base and V 0 bases, and 5 bases lay outside the gene matches. CDR1 and CDR2 (germline): MNHEY, SMNVEV (reference sequence). This CDR3 is 16 amino acids long.

The CDR3 region has the DNA TGTGCCAGCAGTTTATTAGGACTAGCGGGAGCTTACAATGAGCAGTTCTTC. Its protein product is CASSLLGLAGAYNEQFF. V is TRBV27 and J is TRBJ2-1, with 13 bases that match TRBD2. Germline trimming cut 1 base from V and 4 bases from J; bases unmatched to any gene: 4. Germline CDR1 reads MNHEY; CDR2 reads SMNVEV (reference sequence). The CDR3 runs 17 residues.

CDR3 amino acids: CASSLIGFGPNYGYTF. In nucleotides, the CDR3 is TGTGCCAGCAGCTTAATCGGGTTTGGGCCGAACTATGGCTACACCTTC. The V call is TRBV13, the J call TRBJ1-2; no clear D. From germline, CDR1 is PRHDT and CDR2 FYEKMQ (reference sequence). There are 16 residues in the CDR3. V was pared by 2 bases and J by 2 bases, with 15 bases between.

This chain connects TRBV9 to TRBJ2-7; 9 nucleotides match TRBD2. This CDR3 region has 16 residues. Unmatched junction bases numbered 9, after V lost 2 bases and J lost 3 bases. Per germline, CDR1 SGDLS and CDR2 YYNGEE. CDR3 nucleotides: TGTGCCAGCAGCGTCGGGATTAGCGGGAGTCTCTACGAGCAGTACTTC. Protein sequence: CASSVGISGSLYEQYF.

This chain connects TRBV13 to TRBJ2-3; 11 positions match TRBD2. This CDR3 has 17 residues. With V trimmed by 2 bases and J by 2 bases, 6 bases remained unmatched. Germline V gives CDR1 PRHDT, CDR2 FYEKMQ (reference sequence). CDR3: CASSLRLAGGLTDTQYF. The CDR3 DNA reads TGTGCCAGCAGCTTACGTCTAGCGGGAGGCCTCACAGATACGCAGTATTTT.

The chain is built from TRBV30 and TRBJ2-1; D is uncertain. Trimming stripped 2 bases from V and 3 bases from J, with 14 bases between. CDR1 and CDR2 (germline): GTSNPN, SVGIG (reference sequence). The CDR3 extends over 15 amino acids. The CDR3 coding sequence is TGTGCCTGGAGTCTCAAGGTGTGGGACTACAATGAGCAGTTCTTC. Its protein is CAWSLKVWDYNEQFF.

The chain joins TRBV6-5 to TRBJ2-3; TRBD1 is a possible D gene (7 bases). CDR1 and CDR2 from the germline V gene are MNHEY and SVGAGI. The CDR3 loop spans 15 amino acids. Trimming pared 5 bases from V and 2 bases from J, leaving 14 bases between. The CDR3 is CASSQQGRDTDTQYF. The CDR3 region has the DNA TGTGCCAGCAGTCAACAGGGGCGGGACACAGATACGCAGTATTTT.

This clone was detected only once. This rearrangement joins TRBV6-6 to TRBJ1-1, with 8 bases aligning to TRBD1. The length of the CDR3 is 15 residues. Per germline, CDR1 MNHNY and CDR2 SVGAGI (reference sequence). J lost 1 base, V lost 3 bases, and 4 bases had no gene match. CDR3 sequence (DNA): TGTGCCAGCAGTTATTCGGACAGGGAGAACACTGAAGCTTTCTTT. Translation: CASSYSDRENTEAFF.

This rearrangement joins TRBV19 to TRBJ2-4; D may be TRBD1 (5 bases). Per the germline V gene, CDR1 is LNHDA and CDR2 is SQIVND (reference sequence). Trimming removed 6 bases from V and 8 bases from J, with 17 bases in between. The CDR3 length is 14 residues. The CDR3: CASSALGQWDIQYF. CDR3 nucleotide sequence: TGTGCCAGTAGCGCCCTGGGGCAGTGGGACATTCAGTACTTC.